A single sample gave rise to the 15 T cell receptor beta chains below, sequenced in a study of CD8 T cells in ankylosing spondylitis. General observations from the study: What seemed typical of ankylosing spondylitis blood was a TCR beta motif built from about 8 highly homologous variants.

No antigen has been identified for these receptors. TCRdb reprocessed the 5' RACE reads with MiXCR, giving one entry per CDR3 protein. This table holds some 840,000 distinct CDR3 sequences, approximately 10% found once. The sequencing sample was made of blood, either unsorted or a sorted T cell fraction (not recorded which). The receptors derive from a male donor with ankylosing spondylitis.

This sequence joins TRBV7-9 and TRBJ2-1; 7 bases line up with TRBD2. The CDR3 totals 14 residues. V gave up 0 bases and J gave up 8 bases; unmatched junction bases: 4. Germline CDR1 reads SEHNR; CDR2 reads FQNEAQ (reference sequence). This CDR3 reads CASSLAGTNDEQFF. The DNA for the CDR3 is TGTGCCAGCAGCTTAGCCGGGACTAACGATGAGCAGTTCTTC. Combining the CDR3 with reference TRBV7-9 and TRBJ2-1 gives the whole variable domain DTGVSQNPRHKITKRGQNVTFRCDPISEHNRLYWYRQTLGQGPEFLTYFQNEAQLEKSRLLSDRFSAERPKGSFSTLEIQRTEQGDSAMYLCASSLAGTNDEQFFGPGTRLTVL.

This clonotype was found many times. The chain couples TRBV5-1 to TRBJ2-3; no definite D call. V lost 0 bases, J lost 4 bases, and 9 bases lay in between. CDR3 length: 14 amino acids. Per the germline V gene, CDR1 is SGHRS and CDR2 is YFSETQ. For the CDR3, the DNA is TGCGCCAGCAGCTTGGGACCAGAAGCAGATACGCAGTATTTT. This codes for CASSLGPEADTQYF.

The chain employs TRBV5-1 and TRBJ1-5, with a weak D call TRBD1 (5 bases). CDR1 and CDR2 (germline): SGHRS, YFSETQ. V was shortened by 4 bases and J by 2 bases, with 10 bases between the two germline ends. The CDR3 has 14 residues. The CDR3 DNA reads TGCGCCAGCAGCCCGGACATTGGCAATCAGCCCCAGCATTTT. Translated, it gives CASSPDIGNQPQHF.

The sample holds many counts of this clonotype. The chain carries TRBV15 and TRBJ1-2; D is ambiguous. Trimming left V 5 bases short and J 0 bases short, with 13 bases between. Germline loops: CDR1 LNHNV, CDR2 YYDKDF (reference sequence). The CDR3 is 15 residues long. CDR3 sequence (DNA): TGTGCCACCAGCCCTCGACTCATTTCTAACTATGGCTACACCTTC. It specifies CATSPRLISNYGYTF.

This sequence joins TRBV10-3 and TRBJ1-2; a possible D gene is TRBD1 (6 bases). The germline V gene has CDR1 ENHRY and CDR2 SYGVKD. The V and J ends lost 0 bases and 4 bases respectively, with 12 bases between them. This CDR3 contains 15 residues. The CDR3 nucleotides are TGTGCCATCAGTGAGTCCCCCGACAGGCTCTATGGCTACACCTTC. It is translated as CAISESPDRLYGYTF.

This clonotype occurred many times. The chain uses TRBV20-1 and TRBJ2-7; 7 bases align to TRBD2. Germline CDR1 reads DFQATT; CDR2 reads SNEGSKA (reference sequence). The CDR3 runs 15 residues. With V trimmed by 0 bases and J by 1 base, 6 bases remained unmatched. The CDR3 DNA reads TGCAGTGCTAGAGATTCTAGCGGAAAGTCCTACGAGCAGTACTTC. This sequence encodes CSARDSSGKSYEQYF.

In its sample, this clonotype was seen a few times. The chain is built from TRBV12-5 and TRBJ1-2; no definite D call. The V gene lost 0 bases and the J gene lost 6 bases, with 5 bases spanning the gap. The CDR3 extends over 12 amino acids. The V gene's germline CDR1 is LGHNT and CDR2 FRNRAP. As DNA, the CDR3 is TGTGCTAGTGGTTTGGTAGGGAATGGCTACACCTTC. It codes for CASGLVGNGYTF.

This clonotype occurred a few times. The chain has TRBV4-1 and TRBJ2-2; maybe TRBD1 (6 bases). The CDR3 sequence is 17 residues long. Per germline, CDR1 MGHRA and CDR2 YSYEKL. The V and J ends lost 4 bases and 1 base respectively, with 16 bases between them. Written as DNA, the CDR3 is TGCGCCAGCAGCCCCGTTCGGCAGGGGTGGAACACCGGGGAGCTGTTTTTT. Its translation is CASSPVRQGWNTGELFF.

This chain links TRBV5-6 with TRBJ1-1; D gene ambiguous. Germline V gives CDR1 SGHDT, CDR2 YYEEEE. The V and J ends lost 3 bases and 5 bases respectively, with 14 bases between them. CDR3 length: 14 residues. For the CDR3, the DNA is TGTGCCAGCAGCTACGCGGGGATTCCGACTGAAGCTTTCTTT. Translation gives CASSYAGIPTEAFF.

In this sample, this clonotype turned up a few times. CDR3 sequence: CASSQAQGLRQFF. The CDR3 nucleotides are TGCGCCAGCAGCCAAGCCCAGGGGCTGCGACAGTTCTTC. The chain recombines TRBV4-3 with TRBJ2-1; a possible D gene is TRBD1 (6 bases). The CDR3 sequence is 13 residues long. Germline CDR1 and CDR2: LGHNA and YSLEER. The V end was cut by 1 base, the J end by 13 bases, with 14 bases between.

In its sample, this clonotype was seen a few times. The J gene is TRBJ2-3, the V gene TRBV18, with TRBD1 identical over 7 bases. V was pared by 1 base and J by 1 base, with 5 bases of the junction left unmatched. Germline lookup yields CDR1 KGHSH and CDR2 LQKENI. The CDR3 is 16 amino acids. In nucleotides, the CDR3 is TGTGCCAGCTCACCACTACAGGGGTCCCGCACAGATACGCAGTATTTT. Protein sequence: CASSPLQGSRTDTQYF. The full variable domain, with the rest looked up from reference TRBV18 and TRBJ2-3, is NAGVMQNPRHLVRRRGQEARLRCSPMKGHSHVYWYRQLPEEGLKFMVYLQKENIIDESGMPKERFSAEFPKEGPSILRIQQVVRGDSAAYFCASSPLQGSRTDTQYFGPGTRLTVL.

This clonotype appeared a few times. J is TRBJ1-6 and V is TRBV5-1, with 7 positions matching TRBD1. J gave up 7 bases and V 1 base, and 8 bases lay outside the gene matches. Germline lookup yields CDR1 SGHRS and CDR2 YFSETQ. The CDR3 is 16 residues long. In DNA, the CDR3 is TGCGCCAGCAGCTTGTCTTGGGGACAGCAGAATTCACCCCTCCACTTT. Protein product: CASSLSWGQQNSPLHF.

This clonotype has more than one count but fewer than ten. This may come from a read error, since a much larger clone is one base off. The V gene is TRBV6-2 or TRBV6-3, the J gene TRBJ2-1; D not resolved. The CDR3 consists of 10 residues. CDR1 is MNHEY and CDR2 is SVGEGT in the germline V gene. CDR3 residues: CATSYNEQFF. The CDR3 DNA sequence: TGTGCCACCAGTTACAATGAGCAGTTCTTC.

The gene calls are TRBV5-1 and TRBJ2-2; TRBD2 is a possible D gene (6 bases). V gave up 0 bases and J gave up 6 bases, with 12 bases separating them. CDR1 SGHRS and CDR2 YFSETQ come from the germline V gene. The CDR3 is 15 residues long. The CDR3 protein is CASSLVGGESGELFF. The CDR3, as DNA: TGCGCCAGCAGCTTGGTCGGGGGAGAATCCGGGGAGCTGTTTTTT.

The chain joins TRBV28 to TRBJ1-2; possible D gene TRBD1, 5 bases. The CDR3 covers 17 residues. Germline values: CDR1 MDHEN, CDR2 SYDVKM. Trimming stripped 10 bases from V and 3 bases from J, with 27 bases between. The DNA of the CDR3 is TGTGCCATCGCAAGTCCCCTCCGGGACGCCTCAGACTATGGCTACACCTTC. Its translation is CAIASPLRDASDYGYTF.